Shown below are 2 T cell receptor beta chains from a single sample sequenced in a study of cytomegalovirus exposure and HLA in healthy donors. 60 Vbeta and 13 Jbeta primers were used in PCR. The protocol was immunoSEQ multiplex PCR, while the TCRdb copy is restricted to in-frame clones and leaves out a portion. The repertoire includes more than 95,000 clones, roughly a tenth of them detected once, and less than 4% sits in the top ten. The material sequenced was PBMCs. The receptors stem from a man aged 25 to 40 in good health and CMV-seronegative.

The table lists this clone with a few counts. The chain recombines TRBV4-1 with TRBJ2-7, with 9 bases that match TRBD2. The CDR3 length is 19 residues. Germline V lookup: CDR1 MGHRA, CDR2 YSYEKL. With 0 bases clipped from V and 2 bases from J, the junction kept 14 bases outside the gene matches. As DNA, the CDR3 is TGCGCCAGCAGCCAAGATCGGGGGTTAGCGGGAGCCGGCACCTACGAGCAGTACTTC. It codes for CASSQDRGLAGAGTYEQYF.

This chain links TRBV6-1 with TRBJ2-7; D is possibly TRBD1 (6 bases). V dropped 2 bases and J dropped 4 bases, with 12 bases sitting between them. The germline CDR1 and CDR2 sequences are MNHNS and SASEGT. The CDR3 consists of 14 residues. The CDR3 region has the DNA TGTGCCAGCAGTGAATCAGGGGCGCTTTACGAGCAGTACTTC. This gives the protein CASSESGALYEQYF.